The clone carrying this TCR beta chain was detected ten times or more. Its antigen is currently unknown. The sample originates from a study of T-cell reconstitution after alpha-beta-depleted transplantation in children. Study observations and caveats: Surviving recipient T cells and intrathymic progenitors accounted for some patients' high TCRbeta diversity at day 60. The origin of alpha-beta T cells about two months after transplant was reportedly several hundred expanded graft clones.

Construction of the TCRbeta library involved unique molecular identifiers. TCRdb reanalysed the PCR reads using MiXCR and keeps one entry per CDR3 protein. The sample records 250,000 to 400,000 distinct CDR3 sequences, 23% being singletons. Trimming took off 3 bases at V and 0 bases at J, with 9 bases between the two ends. This CDR3 region has 14 residues. The sample consisted of PBMCs, mostly from graft donor cells, taken 180 days after TCRalphabeta/CD19-depleted stem cell transplant. This TCR was recovered from a male patient younger than 18 who had a stem cell transplant for acute lymphoblastic leukemia, so the T cells may come from the graft donor. V usage is TRBV12-3 or TRBV12-4 and J usage is TRBJ2-7, with no clear D. The CDR3: CASSLAPGSYEQYF. The CDR3 nucleotides read TGTGCCAGCAGTTTGGCCCCTGGCTCCTACGAGCAGTACTTC.